These 8 T cell receptor beta chains were all obtained from the same sample, sequenced in a study of post-analysis software for immune sequencing data. Study results and limitations: TRBV5-6, TRBV5-1 and TRBV20-1 were among five TRBV segments more frequent in patients than controls.

No antigens are known for them. The library was made from cDNA and included unique molecular identifiers. A single record per CDR3 protein comes from TCRdb applying MiXCR to the PCR reads. The sample carries 450,000 to 700,000 distinct CDR3 sequences, 44% recorded once. Sequenced: blood. The receptor source for this set is a girl under 18 with multiple sclerosis.

CDR3 region: CASSPDLSGRAQETQYF. As DNA, the CDR3 is TGTGCCAGCAGCCCGGACTTAAGCGGGAGGGCCCAAGAGACCCAGTACTTC. The chain recombines TRBV5-4 with TRBJ2-5; 10 bases match TRBD2. V dropped 4 bases and J dropped 1; count of bases not matched to a gene: 10. There are 17 residues in the CDR3. Looked up from germline, CDR1 is SGHNT and CDR2 is YYREEE (reference sequence).

The rearrangement uses TRBV6-6 and TRBJ2-3; D remains unclear. Germline assignment: CDR1 MNHNY and CDR2 SVGAGI (reference sequence). The germline V and J ends were trimmed by 5 bases and 6 bases, with 12 bases remaining between them. There are 13 residues in the CDR3. The CDR3 spells CASSRLVEDTQYF. The CDR3, as DNA: TGTGCCAGCAGTCGCCTAGTGGAGGATACGCAGTATTTT.

This clonotype came up once. The J gene is TRBJ2-7, the V gene TRBV20-1; 9 nucleotides match TRBD1. With V trimmed by 3 bases and J by 4 bases, 16 bases remained unmatched. CDR1 is DFQATT and CDR2 is SNEGSKA in the germline V gene (reference sequence). The CDR3 has 17 residues. CDR3: CSASGTTGDRVAYEQYF. As DNA, the CDR3 is TGCAGTGCTAGCGGTACGACCGGGGACAGGGTGGCGTACGAGCAGTACTTC.

The genes are TRBV29-1 and TRBJ1-2; D possibly corresponds to TRBD1 (6 bases). Trimming took off 0 bases at V and 4 bases at J, with 9 bases between the two ends. From germline, CDR1 is SQVTM and CDR2 ANQGSEA. This CDR3 has 13 residues. The CDR3 loop is CSVEELDSYGYTF. The DNA of the CDR3 is TGCAGCGTTGAAGAACTGGACAGCTATGGCTACACCTTC. The full variable domain, completed using reference TRBV29-1 and TRBJ1-2, is SAVISQKPSRDICQRGTSLTIQCQVDSQVTMMFWYRQQPGQSLTLIATANQGSEATYESGFVIDKFPISRPNLTFSTLTVSNMSPEDSSIYLCSVEELDSYGYTFGSGTRLTVV.

This clonotype was seen only a few times. The rearrangement joins TRBV5-1 to TRBJ2-7; 12 bases fit TRBD2. The ends lost 3 bases at V and 3 bases at J; junction bases unmatched: 7. CDR1 SGHRS and CDR2 YFSETQ come from the germline V gene. This CDR3 has 16 residues. The CDR3 region is CASSSPSGRADYEQYF. The CDR3 nucleotides are TGCGCCAGCAGCTCCCCTAGCGGGAGGGCCGACTACGAGCAGTACTTC.

The CDR3 DNA is TGTGCCAGCAGTTTATTGACACTCCAGGGCGATGGCTACACCTTC. Translating gives CASSLLTLQGDGYTF. The chain recombines TRBV28 with TRBJ1-2; D is perhaps TRBD1 (5 bases). Trimming shortened V by 1 base and J by 6 bases, and 15 bases separated the two germline ends. The CDR3 is 15 residues long. Germline V gene sequence: CDR1 MDHEN, CDR2 SYDVKM.

The J gene is TRBJ2-7, the V gene TRBV2; TRBD2 agrees at 10 bases. Germline CDR1 reads SNHLY; CDR2 reads FYNNEI. Trimming took 3 bases from V and 7 from J; bases not matched to a gene: 6. The CDR3 spans 14 residues. The CDR3 bases are TGTGCCAGCAGTGACCTAGCGGGGGCGGGGGAGCAGTACTTC. Protein product: CASSDLAGAGEQYF.

This clonotype has just a few counts. The chain is built from TRBV7-9 and TRBJ2-3, with 10 bases that match TRBD2. This CDR3 has 16 amino acids. After removal of 4 bases from V and 5 bases from J, the junction contained 9 bases not matched to a gene. Germline V gene sequence: CDR1 SEHNR, CDR2 FQNEAQ (reference sequence). CDR3 bases: TGTGCCAGCAGCTCGGGGACTAGCGAGTATCGAGATACGCAGTATTTT. It codes for CASSSGTSEYRDTQYF.